Below are 14 T cell receptor beta chains sequenced from a single sample in a study of early T cells in non-severe SARS-CoV-2 infection. TCRdb processed the 5' RACE reads anew with MiXCR; each CDR3 protein has one entry. The sample has some 87,000 distinct CDR3 sequences; roughly 13% are singletons. Sequenced sample: whole blood. Receptors originate from an adult who was a healthcare worker with PCR-confirmed SARS-CoV-2 infection or an uninfected control (not recorded which).

The CDR3 here is CASSEWLRGEQYF. The CDR3, as DNA: TGTGCCAGCAGTGAATGGTTGCGGGGGGAGCAGTACTTC. This chain links TRBV2 with TRBJ2-7, with 7 nucleotides matching TRBD2. Germline V gives CDR1 SNHLY, CDR2 FYNNEI. The CDR3 extends over 13 amino acids. V was clipped by 2 bases and J by 7 bases; unmatched bases: 5.

This clonotype appeared many times. V and J are TRBV14 and TRBJ1-1; D unresolved. Germline V gene data show CDR1 as SGHDN and CDR2 as FVKESK. The CDR3 consists of 14 residues. V was shortened by 0 bases and J by 7 bases, with 12 bases between the two germline ends. CDR3 sequence: CASSQDLGFDEAFF. Here the CDR3 DNA reads TGTGCCAGCAGCCAAGATTTAGGATTCGATGAAGCTTTCTTT.

The chain is built from TRBV12-3 or TRBV12-4 and TRBJ2-1; 7 nucleotides match TRBD1. V lost 4 bases and J lost 1; bases outside the gene matches: 19. This CDR3 spans 20 amino acids. CDR3 sequence (DNA): TGTGCCAGCAGTTCCCTTTCCTACTTGACAGGGAGAAATTCCTACAATGAGCAGTTCTTC. Protein product: CASSSLSYLTGRNSYNEQFF.

This clonotype has just a few counts. CDR3: CSARIRREVYSEQYF. The DNA for the CDR3 is TGCAGTGCTAGAATTAGGCGGGAGGTTTATTCGGAGCAGTACTTC. The chain is built from TRBV20-1 and TRBJ2-7; TRBD2 agrees at 8 bases. The ends lost 2 bases at V and 7 bases at J; junction bases unmatched: 13. CDR3 length: 15 residues. From germline, CDR1 is DFQATT and CDR2 SNEGSKA (reference sequence).

This clonotype was detected only a few times. The V gene is TRBV29-1, the J gene TRBJ2-3, with D perhaps TRBD2 (5 bases). The CDR3 covers 13 residues. Per germline, CDR1 SQVTM and CDR2 ANQGSEA. The germline V and J ends were trimmed by 2 bases and 1 base, with 7 bases remaining between them. The CDR3 DNA is TGCAGCGTTGAACTGGAGGGCACAGATACGCAGTATTTT. As protein: CSVELEGTDTQYF.

In its sample, this clonotype was seen many times. This chain uses TRBV15 with TRBJ2-3, with 10 bases lining up with TRBD2. Germline V gives CDR1 LNHNV, CDR2 YYDKDF (reference sequence). This CDR3 spans 16 amino acids. The V segment lost 1 base and the J segment 3 bases; nucleotides outside the gene matches: 4. The CDR3 spells CATSRGPAGGTDTQYF. DNA for the CDR3: TGTGCCACCAGCAGAGGACCAGCGGGAGGGACAGATACGCAGTATTTT.

Here the CDR3 DNA reads TGTGCCAGCAGCCCCGGGGGCACTTCACCCCTCCACTTT. Translation gives CASSPGGTSPLHF. This rearrangement joins TRBV7-9 to TRBJ1-6, with D possibly TRBD1 on 6 matching bases. This CDR3 has 13 residues. The germline gives CDR1 SEHNR, CDR2 FQNEAQ (reference sequence). V lost 5 bases and J 9 bases, leaving 11 bases between the germline ends.

This clonotype was detected many times. The CDR3 DNA sequence: TGCGCCAGCAGCCAACCCGGCCGGGGCAGCACAGATACGCAGTATTTT. Its translation is CASSQPGRGSTDTQYF. This chain links TRBV4-1 with TRBJ2-3; perhaps D is TRBD1 or TRBD2 (5 bases each). Germline-derived CDR1 and CDR2 are MGHRA and YSYEKL. The V gene lost 2 bases and the J gene lost 0 bases, with 12 bases spanning the gap. The CDR3 spans 16 residues.

This chain links TRBV27 with TRBJ1-5, with D possibly matching TRBD1 (6 bases). This CDR3 is built from 16 residues. V was clipped by 5 bases and J by 2 bases, with 16 bases between them. CDR1 is MNHEY, CDR2 SMNVEV, per germline (reference sequence). The CDR3 loop is CASSRQGKVGNQPQHF. DNA of the CDR3: TGTGCCAGCAGTCGCCAGGGGAAGGTTGGCAATCAGCCCCAGCATTTT.

The table lists this clonotype with many counts. The genes are TRBV7-6 and TRBJ2-6, with 10 bases aligning to TRBD1. Germline CDR1 and CDR2: SGHVS and FNYEAQ. The length of the CDR3 is 16 residues. With 1 base clipped from V and 8 bases from J, the junction kept 5 bases outside the gene matches. This CDR3 reads CASSLDPGQGTNVLTF. CDR3 bases: TGTGCCAGCAGCTTAGATCCGGGACAGGGGACCAACGTCCTGACTTTC.

This clonotype has ten or more counts. J is TRBJ2-3 and V is TRBV3-1; D not resolved. Germline V CDR1 and CDR2: LGHDT, YNNKEL (reference sequence). Trimming pared 0 bases from V and 5 bases from J, leaving 9 bases between. The CDR3 runs to 14 residues. CDR3 DNA sequence: TGTGCCAGCAGCCAAGAAGCTGCTCGAGATACGCAGTATTTT. It yields the protein CASSQEAARDTQYF.

This clonotype was counted many times. The chain employs TRBV2 and TRBJ2-6; D remains ambiguous. CDR3 size: 11 residues. Trimming took off 7 bases at V and 3 bases at J, with 1 base between the two ends. Germline loops: CDR1 SNHLY, CDR2 FYNNEI. CDR3 DNA: TGTGCCAGCAATGGGGCCAACGTCCTGACTTTC. As protein: CASNGANVLTF.

The chain couples TRBV27 to TRBJ2-5, with TRBD2 matching over 7 bases. In germline, CDR1 is MNHEY, CDR2 SMNVEV (reference sequence). The CDR3 sequence is 16 residues long. The trim removed 4 bases at V and 2 bases at J, leaving 10 bases unmatched. The CDR3 DNA is TGTGCCAGCAGTTCTCTCCGGGACTACTTACAAGAGACCCAGTACTTC. This encodes CASSSLRDYLQETQYF.

This clonotype was counted at least ten times. This chain links TRBV20-1 with TRBJ1-4; D is possibly TRBD1 (5 bases). In germline, CDR1 is DFQATT, CDR2 SNEGSKA (reference sequence). The V end lost 2 bases, the J end lost 14 bases, and 15 bases lay between the germline ends. The CDR3 has 12 residues. The DNA for the CDR3 is TGCAGTGCTAGATCCAGACTCTCAGGGCTGTTTTTT. This encodes CSARSRLSGLFF.